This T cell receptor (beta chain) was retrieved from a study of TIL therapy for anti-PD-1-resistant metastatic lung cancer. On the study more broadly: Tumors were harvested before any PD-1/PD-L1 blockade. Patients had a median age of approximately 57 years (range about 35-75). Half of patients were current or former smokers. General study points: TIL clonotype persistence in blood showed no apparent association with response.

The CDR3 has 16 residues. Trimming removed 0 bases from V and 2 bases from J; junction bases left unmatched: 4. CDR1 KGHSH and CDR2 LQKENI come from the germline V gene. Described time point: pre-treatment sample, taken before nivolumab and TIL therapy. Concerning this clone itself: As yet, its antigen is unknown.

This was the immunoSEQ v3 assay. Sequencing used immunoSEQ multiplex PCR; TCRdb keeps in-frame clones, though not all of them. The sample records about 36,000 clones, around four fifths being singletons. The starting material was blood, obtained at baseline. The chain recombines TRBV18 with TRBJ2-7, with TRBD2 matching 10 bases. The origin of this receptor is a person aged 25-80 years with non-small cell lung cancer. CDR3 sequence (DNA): TGTGCCAGCTCACCACCGGTAGCGGGAGGAACCTACGAGCAGTACTTC. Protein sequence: CASSPPVAGGTYEQYF.